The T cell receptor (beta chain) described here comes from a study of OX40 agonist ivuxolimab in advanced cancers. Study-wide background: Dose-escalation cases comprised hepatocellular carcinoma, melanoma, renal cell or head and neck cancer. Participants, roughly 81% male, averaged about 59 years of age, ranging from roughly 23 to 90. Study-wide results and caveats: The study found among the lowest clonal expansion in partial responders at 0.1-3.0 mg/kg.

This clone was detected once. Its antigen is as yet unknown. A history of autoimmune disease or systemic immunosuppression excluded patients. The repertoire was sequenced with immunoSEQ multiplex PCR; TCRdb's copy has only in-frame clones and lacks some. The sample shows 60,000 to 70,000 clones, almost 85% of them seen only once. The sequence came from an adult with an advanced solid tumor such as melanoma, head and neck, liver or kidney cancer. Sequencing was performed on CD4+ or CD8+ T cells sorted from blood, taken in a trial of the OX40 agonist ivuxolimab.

Here the CDR3 DNA reads TGTGCCAGCAGCCTTACTAGCGGAACCTACAATGAGCAGTTCTTC. Translation: CASSLTSGTYNEQFF. The rearrangement uses TRBV7-8 and TRBJ2-1; 8 bases fit TRBD2. CDR1 and CDR2 (germline): SGHVS, FQNEAQ. J lost 2 bases, V lost 5 bases, and 5 bases had no gene match. The CDR3 loop spans 15 amino acids.